These 26 T cell receptor beta chains originate from one sample sequenced in a study of T-cell memory formation after mild COVID-19 (dated by TCRdb to the early 2020s). The library was produced with 5' RACE. The instrument was an Illumina NovaSeq 6000. TCRdb reran the public reads through fastp at Q25 and MiXCR, keeping productive beta chains. Rows are unified per CDR3 protein, each entry keeping the most common DNA and genes. In this sample the table shows roughly 550,000 distinct CDR3 sequences, roughly 20% of which occur a single time. Jointly, the top ten make up approximately 12% of the sample. The sequencing sample was made of PBMCs or a T cell subset sorted from them (not recorded which). Receptors originate from an adult woman who had mild COVID-19 (a few samples of this study predate the infection). The sample titles of this study are shuffled in the database, so cell type and time point are left out; the donor was told from shared clones.

This clonotype was recorded a few times. This chain links TRBV12-3 or TRBV12-4 with TRBJ1-1, with TRBD1 matching over 12 bases. The CDR3 is made up of 17 amino acids. V lost 3 bases and J lost 1; bases outside the gene matches: 6. CDR3 protein: CASSFTGTGGRNTEAFF. The CDR3, as DNA: TGTGCCAGCAGTTTTACCGGGACAGGGGGCCGGAACACTGAAGCTTTCTTT.

The chain's CDR3 is CATSERLNIQYF. DNA of the CDR3: TGTGCCACCAGTGAGAGACTAAACATTCAGTACTTC. This chain links TRBV24-1 with TRBJ2-4; no reliable D call. The CDR3 has 12 residues. V gave up 4 bases and J gave up 6 bases, with 6 bases separating them. Germline CDR1 is KGHDR and CDR2 is SFDVKD.

This clonotype has just a few counts. This chain links TRBV5-1 with TRBJ1-1; D not certain. V was trimmed by 0 bases and J by 0 bases, leaving 9 bases between them. The CDR3 runs to 15 residues. CDR1 is SGHRS and CDR2 is YFSETQ in the germline V gene. CDR3 residues: CASSLESRMNTEAFF. The CDR3, as DNA: TGCGCCAGCAGCTTGGAGAGCAGAATGAACACTGAAGCTTTCTTT. Together with reference TRBV5-1 and TRBJ1-1, the CDR3 gives the full variable domain: KAGVTQTPRYLIKTRGQQVTLSCSPISGHRSVSWYQQTPGQGLQFLFEYFSETQRNKGNFPGRFSGRQFSNSRSEMNVSTLELGDSALYLCASSLESRMNTEAFFGQGTRLTVV.

As regards this clonotype: A read error may be the cause here, since a much bigger clone is one base away. This chain links TRBV6-2 or TRBV6-3 with TRBJ2-1; unclear D gene. The CDR3 contains 11 residues. The germline gives CDR1 MNHEY, CDR2 SVGEGT. CDR3 region: CASSYYDEQFF. The DNA of the CDR3 is TGTGCCAGCAGTTACTACGATGAGCAGTTCTTC.

This chain links TRBV5-4 with TRBJ2-1; TRBD2 agrees at 13 bases. Germline loops: CDR1 SGHNT, CDR2 YYREEE (reference sequence). The CDR3 spans 17 residues. Trimming cost V 3 bases and J 4 bases; bases outside gene matches: 7. The CDR3 region is CASSSGLAGPRYNEQFF. The CDR3 nucleotides are TGTGCCAGCAGCTCGGGACTAGCGGGGCCTCGATACAATGAGCAGTTCTTC.

The chain employs TRBV7-9 and TRBJ2-5; 7 bases align to TRBD2. CDR3 size: 14 residues. J lost 4 bases, V lost 8 bases, and 10 bases had no gene match. CDR1 is SEHNR, CDR2 FQNEAQ, per germline (reference sequence). CDR3 coding DNA: TGTGCCAGCGCACTATGGGACTATATAGAGACCCAGTACTTC. Translated, it gives CASALWDYIETQYF.

The rearrangement joins TRBV15 to TRBJ2-7; 10 nucleotides line up with TRBD2. Germline loops: CDR1 LNHNV, CDR2 YYDKDF (reference sequence). CDR3 length equals 16 residues. Losses at the gene ends were 0 bases for V and 2 bases for J; bases not matched to a gene: 4. The CDR3 DNA follows: TGTGCCACCAGCAGAGAAAGAGCGGGAGGGACCTACGAGCAGTACTTC. It encodes CATSRERAGGTYEQYF.

This clonotype has a handful of counts. The chain couples TRBV2 to TRBJ1-1; unclear D gene. The CDR3 runs 12 residues. V lost 5 bases to trimming and J lost 7 bases, with 11 bases between them. CDR1 SNHLY and CDR2 FYNNEI come from the germline V gene. The chain's CDR3 is CASSLGRIEAFF. The CDR3 nucleotides are TGTGCCAGCAGTCTTGGACGGATTGAAGCTTTCTTT.

This clonotype was counted a few times. The chain links TRBV5-1 to TRBJ1-1; no reliable D call. The V end was cut by 1 base, the J end by 0 bases, with 13 bases between. The CDR3 runs 16 residues. In germline, CDR1 is SGHRS, CDR2 YFSETQ. CDR3 DNA sequence: TGCGCCAGCAGCTTGACCCTAACCACAGTGAACACTGAAGCTTTCTTT. It specifies CASSLTLTTVNTEAFF.

The V gene is TRBV12-3 or TRBV12-4, the J gene TRBJ2-1; 13 bases map to TRBD2. The CDR3 contains 19 residues. Trimming removed 3 bases from V and 4 bases from J; junction bases left unmatched: 12. The CDR3 region has the DNA TGTGCCAGCAGTTTCATGGGACTAGCGGGACGAGACGTATACAATGAGCAGTTCTTC. It yields the protein CASSFMGLAGRDVYNEQFF.

V and J are TRBV6-5 and TRBJ2-3, with 11 positions matching TRBD2. The CDR3 is 16 amino acids. CDR1 is MNHEY, CDR2 SVGAGI, per germline. V lost 2 bases to trimming and J lost 6 bases; unmatched junction nucleotides: 7. DNA for the CDR3: TGTGCCAGCAGTTACGGTAGCGGGGGGGCCGAGGATACGCAGTATTTT. It is translated as CASSYGSGGAEDTQYF.

This clonotype was detected a few times. The CDR3 DNA reads TGCAGTGCTAGAGGAGTGAAGAACACTGAAGCTTTCTTT. The encoded protein is CSARGVKNTEAFF. V usage is TRBV20-1 and J usage is TRBJ1-1, with unresolved D. The CDR3 sequence is 13 residues long. Germline assignment: CDR1 DFQATT and CDR2 SNEGSKA (reference sequence). Trimming removed 1 base at V and 1 base at J, with 7 bases between.

This clonotype was counted a few times. CDR3: CASDAYPLHYEQYF. In nucleotides, the CDR3 is TGTGCCAGCGATGCGTACCCGCTCCACTACGAGCAGTACTTC. The V and J genes are TRBV2 and TRBJ2-7; D is undetermined. Germline loops: CDR1 SNHLY, CDR2 FYNNEI. The V end was cut by 8 bases, the J end by 3 bases, with 17 bases between. The CDR3 covers 14 residues.

This clonotype was found once. This CDR3 is missing its conserved last phenylalanine or tryptophan, likely due to a read error. The chain has TRBV7-2 and TRBJ2-5, with D maybe TRBD1 (6 bases). CDR3 length equals 14 residues. V lost 5 bases and J 3 bases, leaving 13 bases between the germline ends. Germline V CDR1 and CDR2: SGHTA, FQGNSA. In nucleotides, the CDR3 is TGTGCCAGCAGCCCACCGAACAGGGAAGAGACCCAGTACTAC. Protein sequence: CASSPPNREETQYY.

The chain uses TRBV5-6 and TRBJ2-5; 7 bases are shared with TRBD2. The V and J ends lost 0 bases and 1 base, in that order; junction bases with no gene match: 6. From germline, CDR1 is SGHDT and CDR2 YYEEEE. CDR3 length: 16 amino acids. The DNA for the CDR3 is TGTGCCAGCAGCTTGGGGAGCGGGGTAATCCAAGAGACCCAGTACTTC. Translating gives CASSLGSGVIQETQYF.

This clonotype was observed many times. This chain connects TRBV12-3 or TRBV12-4 to TRBJ2-7, with a weak D call TRBD2 (6 bases). Trimming stripped 3 bases from V and 7 bases from J, with 16 bases between. This CDR3 has 14 residues. CDR3 in amino acids: CASSFPGSHREQYF. In DNA, the CDR3 is TGTGCCAGCAGTTTTCCCGGGAGTCATCGAGAGCAGTACTTC.

This clonotype was counted at least ten times. The chain recombines TRBV4-3 with TRBJ1-2, with no clear D. Trimming pared 4 bases from V and 0 bases from J, leaving 15 bases between. The CDR3 runs to 16 residues. Germline V gene lookup returns CDR1 LGHNA and CDR2 YSLEER. CDR3 amino acids: CASSPAWKWTNYGYTF. CDR3 bases: TGCGCCAGCAGCCCAGCATGGAAGTGGACTAACTATGGCTACACCTTC.

This clonotype came up once. CDR3 loop: CAISWDRVRETQYF. The CDR3 DNA reads TGTGCCATCAGCTGGGACAGGGTGAGGGAGACCCAGTACTTC. The chain has TRBV10-3 and TRBJ2-5; 9 nucleotides agree with TRBD1. In germline, CDR1 is ENHRY, CDR2 SYGVKD. The CDR3 contains 14 residues. V was pared by 6 bases and J by 5 bases, with 7 bases of the junction left unmatched.

The chain uses TRBV12-3 or TRBV12-4 and TRBJ2-5, with 16 bases lining up with TRBD2. The junction had 14 bases not matched to a gene; V was cut back by 2 bases and J by 5 bases. CDR3 length: 20 residues. CDR3 sequence (DNA): TGTGCCAGCAGTTTAACCCCGGGACTAGCGGGGGGGCCTAACAGGGAGACCCAGTACTTC. Translating gives CASSLTPGLAGGPNRETQYF.

The chain carries TRBV4-2 and TRBJ1-1; perhaps TRBD1 as D (5 bases). Trimming left V 4 bases short and J 1 base short, with 10 bases between. This CDR3 has 14 amino acids. The V gene's germline CDR1 is LGHNA and CDR2 YNFKEQ. CDR3 sequence: CASSPVQGNTEAFF. CDR3 coding DNA: TGTGCCAGCAGCCCCGTGCAGGGGAACACTGAAGCTTTCTTT.

Written as DNA, the CDR3 is TGCAGTGCTAGAGGCGGGGGGCAATACGAGCAGTACTTC. Translation gives CSARGGGQYEQYF. This chain joins TRBV20-1 and TRBJ2-7, with 8 bases fitting TRBD2. V shed 1 base and J 4 bases; nucleotides not matched to a gene: 3. The CDR3 is 13 residues long. CDR1 is DFQATT, CDR2 SNEGSKA, per germline (reference sequence).

This chain joins TRBV29-1 and TRBJ1-2; a weak D match, TRBD1 (6 bases). Germline V gene data show CDR1 as SQVTM and CDR2 as ANQGSEA. The CDR3 consists of 16 residues. Trimming pared 2 bases from V and 3 bases from J, leaving 19 bases between. CDR3 nucleotide sequence: TGCAGCGTTGAATTTAGGTCGGCAGGGGTCCACTATGGCTACACCTTC. Its protein product is CSVEFRSAGVHYGYTF.

There are a few counts of this clonotype. This chain links TRBV4-1 with TRBJ1-6; the D gene is possibly TRBD1 (5 bases). The CDR3 spans 17 residues. CDR1 and CDR2 (germline): MGHRA, YSYEKL. V gave up 1 base and J gave up 9 bases, with 19 bases separating them. The CDR3: CASSQGAVGQAGSPLHF. CDR3 DNA sequence: TGCGCCAGCAGCCAAGGGGCGGTGGGGCAGGCCGGTTCACCCCTCCACTTT.

The V call is TRBV29-1, the J call TRBJ2-7, with 8 bases matching TRBD1. The CDR3 sequence is 13 residues long. In germline, CDR1 is SQVTM, CDR2 ANQGSEA. With V trimmed by 6 bases and J by 4 bases, 8 bases remained unmatched. Here the CDR3 DNA reads TGCAGCGTGAACGGACAGGGAATTTACGAGCAGTACTTC. This encodes CSVNGQGIYEQYF.

This clonotype was detected only a few times. V gene TRBV6-5 combines with J gene TRBJ2-6; D is possibly TRBD2 (7 bases). V shed 4 bases and J shed 2 bases, with 12 bases lying between them. Germline CDR1 and CDR2: MNHEY and SVGAGI. The CDR3 length is 16 residues. As DNA, the CDR3 is TGTGCCAGCAGTTCTGGGGGGGCGGCTGGGGCCAACGTCCTGACTTTC. It encodes CASSSGGAAGANVLTF.

This clonotype was recorded a few times. The gene calls are TRBV10-2 and TRBJ1-1; D is unresolved. With 0 bases removed from V and 1 base from J, the gap between germline ends came to 6 bases. This CDR3 is 14 amino acids long. Germline V lookup: CDR1 WSHSY, CDR2 SAAADI. CDR3 region: CASSESMTNTEAFF. The CDR3 DNA sequence: TGCGCCAGCAGTGAGTCGATGACGAACACTGAAGCTTTCTTT.